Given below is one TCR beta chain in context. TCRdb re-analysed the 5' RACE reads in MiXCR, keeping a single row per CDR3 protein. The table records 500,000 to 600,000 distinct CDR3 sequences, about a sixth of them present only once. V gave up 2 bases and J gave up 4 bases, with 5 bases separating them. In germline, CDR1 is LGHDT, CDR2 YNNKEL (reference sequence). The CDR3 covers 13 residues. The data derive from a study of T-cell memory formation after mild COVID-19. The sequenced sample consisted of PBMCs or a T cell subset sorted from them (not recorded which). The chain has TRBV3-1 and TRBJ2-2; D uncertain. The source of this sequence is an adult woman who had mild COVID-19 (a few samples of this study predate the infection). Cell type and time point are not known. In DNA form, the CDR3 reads TGTGCCAGCAGCCAACGCCCCACCGGGGAGCTGTTTTTT. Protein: CASSQRPTGELFF.